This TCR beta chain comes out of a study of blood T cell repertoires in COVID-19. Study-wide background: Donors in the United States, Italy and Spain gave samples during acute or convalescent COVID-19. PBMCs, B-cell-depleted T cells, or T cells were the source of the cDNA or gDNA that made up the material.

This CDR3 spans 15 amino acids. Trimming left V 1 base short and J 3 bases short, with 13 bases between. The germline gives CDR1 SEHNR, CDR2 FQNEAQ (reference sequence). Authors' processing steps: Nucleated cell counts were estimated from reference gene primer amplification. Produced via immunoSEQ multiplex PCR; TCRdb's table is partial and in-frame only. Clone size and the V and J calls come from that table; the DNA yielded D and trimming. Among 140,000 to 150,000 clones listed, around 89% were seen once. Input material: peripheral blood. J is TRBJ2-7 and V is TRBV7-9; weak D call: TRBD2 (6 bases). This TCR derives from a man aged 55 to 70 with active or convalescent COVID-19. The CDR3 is CASSLGVGGDYEQYF. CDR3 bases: TGTGCCAGCAGCTTAGGTGTGGGCGGGGACTACGAGCAGTACTTC.